The clone carrying this T cell receptor beta chain was found a few times. Its target is unknown. These data belong to a study of early T cells in non-severe SARS-CoV-2 infection. Across the study: Chains were unpaired, as sequencing was done on bulk RNA from unsorted whole blood.

Study-wide findings and caveats: A preference for anti-spike CD8 responses marked VDJdb matching, which missed private and CD4 specificities.

Attached unique molecular identifiers marked individual cDNA molecules. TCRdb itself ran the 5' RACE reads through MiXCR, one entry per CDR3 protein. This sample carries 70,000 to 85,000 distinct CDR3 sequences, 9% to 15% of them seen once, and the ten largest clones take about 6%. This CDR3 has 15 amino acids. CDR1 is SGHNT and CDR2 is YENEEA in the germline V gene. The ends were cut back, 2 bases at V and 5 bases at J, with 13 bases in the middle. The sample taken for sequencing was whole blood. The sequence derives from an adult who was a healthcare worker with PCR-confirmed SARS-CoV-2 infection or an uninfected control (not recorded which). This sequence joins TRBV11-3 and TRBJ2-1; D may be TRBD1 or TRBD2 (5 bases each). DNA of the CDR3: TGTGCCAGCAGCTTATTCGGCCAGGGAGACAATGAGCAGTTCTTC. It encodes CASSLFGQGDNEQFF.